The 26 T cell receptor beta chains given below trace back to one sample, sequenced in a study of T cell responses to AZD1222 COVID-19 vaccine. Profiling relied on immunoSEQ multiplex PCR, and the TCRdb table lists in-frame clones only, not all of them. The sample gives approximately 77,000 clones, more than 90% of which show up once; roughly 4.7% is in the top ten. Source: peripheral blood, taken 28 days after the second AZD1222 dose. The receptors were gathered from an adult who received the AZD1222 COVID-19 vaccine.

The chain links TRBV3-1 (or the pseudogene TRBV3-2) to TRBJ2-3; D is possibly TRBD2 (6 bases). The V end was cut by 1 base, the J end by 2 bases, with 10 bases between. The CDR3 covers 15 residues. Germline CDR1 reads LGHDT; CDR2 reads YNNKEL (reference sequence). The DNA of the CDR3 is TGTGCCAGCAGCCAAGGACTAGTTTTCACAGATACGCAGTATTTT. It is translated as CASSQGLVFTDTQYF.

The CDR3 is CASSSGLAGENTGELFF. The CDR3 bases are TGTGCCAGCAGCTCCGGACTAGCGGGAGAGAACACCGGGGAGCTGTTTTTT. The chain recombines TRBV11-3 with TRBJ2-2; 13 bases align to TRBD2. Germline lookup yields CDR1 SGHNT and CDR2 YENEEA. The CDR3 runs to 17 residues. V dropped 4 bases and J dropped 1; count of bases not matched to a gene: 3.

The V call is TRBV5-1, the J call TRBJ2-7; no reliable D call. The CDR3 length is 12 residues. Germline lookup yields CDR1 SGHRS and CDR2 YFSETQ. The V end lost 2 bases, the J end lost 5 bases, and 8 bases lay between the germline ends. The CDR3 DNA is TGCGCCAGCAGCTTAATCGCCCACGAGCAGTACTTC. Translation: CASSLIAHEQYF.

The chain carries TRBV13 and TRBJ2-2; 13 nucleotides align to TRBD2. Per the germline V gene, CDR1 is PRHDT and CDR2 is FYEKMQ (reference sequence). V was pared by 5 bases and J by 0 bases, with 6 bases of the junction left unmatched. This CDR3 spans 18 amino acids. CDR3 in amino acids: CASSAGLAGNPNTGELFF. The CDR3 nucleotides are TGTGCCAGCAGCGCGGGACTAGCGGGAAATCCGAACACCGGGGAGCTGTTTTTT.

The V and J genes are TRBV11-2 and TRBJ1-2; unclear D gene. This CDR3 spans 15 amino acids. CDR1 and CDR2 (germline): SGHAT, FQNNGV. The ends were cut back, 0 bases at V and 4 bases at J, with 12 bases in the middle. CDR3 sequence (DNA): TGTGCCAGCAGCTTAGATACCTACTCACCCTATGGCTACACCTTC. It translates to CASSLDTYSPYGYTF. The full variable domain, rest sourced from reference TRBV11-2 and TRBJ1-2, is EAGVAQSPRYKIIEKRQSVAFWCNPISGHATLYWYQQILGQGPKLLIQFQNNGVVDDSQLPKDRFSAERLKGVDSTLKIQPAKLEDSAVYLCASSLDTYSPYGYTFGSGTRLTVV.

On this clone itself: This sample includes further DNA sequences coding for the same CDR3. The chain links TRBV19 to TRBJ1-2; TRBD1 matches at 8 bases. CDR3 size: 14 residues. Germline loops: CDR1 LNHDA, CDR2 SQIVND (reference sequence). V shed 5 bases, J shed 4 bases, and the junction held 6 bases outside the gene matches. CDR3 nucleotide sequence: TGTGCCAGTAGTGTTGGACAGGGTGGCTATGGCTACACCTTC. This gives the protein CASSVGQGGYGYTF.

Here the CDR3 reads CASSSGLAEIYEQYF. The DNA of the CDR3 is TGTGCCAGCAGCTCCGGACTAGCGGAGATCTACGAGCAGTACTTC. The chain combines TRBV13 with TRBJ2-7; 10 bases match TRBD2. The CDR3 extends over 15 amino acids. CDR1 is PRHDT and CDR2 is FYEKMQ in the germline V gene (reference sequence). V was pared by 4 bases and J by 3 bases, with 6 bases of the junction left unmatched.

V gene TRBV5-4 combines with J gene TRBJ1-2; TRBD1 matches at 9 bases. V lost 0 bases and J lost 6; bases outside the gene matches: 3. Germline-derived CDR1 and CDR2 are SGHNT and YYREEE (reference sequence). The CDR3 is made up of 14 amino acids. The CDR3 loop is CASSLVGTGHGYTF. CDR3 DNA: TGTGCCAGCAGCTTGGTGGGGACAGGGCATGGCTACACCTTC.

The CDR3 region is CASSIHGNTIYF. The CDR3 region has the DNA TGTGCCAGCAGCATCCATGGAAACACCATATATTTT. The V and J genes are TRBV13 and TRBJ1-3; no reliable D call. In germline, CDR1 is PRHDT, CDR2 FYEKMQ (reference sequence). Trimming stripped 5 bases from V and 3 bases from J, with 5 bases between. This CDR3 spans 12 amino acids.

V gene TRBV3-1 (or the pseudogene TRBV3-2) combines with J gene TRBJ1-2; D remains unclear. V was shortened by 2 bases and J by 2 bases, with 12 bases between the two germline ends. CDR1 and CDR2 (germline): LGHDT, YNNKEL (reference sequence). This CDR3 is built from 15 residues. The chain's CDR3 is CASSQLTRVNYGYTF. For the CDR3, the DNA is TGTGCCAGCAGCCAATTGACACGAGTCAACTATGGCTACACCTTC.

The genes are TRBV5-4 and TRBJ2-7, with 10 bases aligning to TRBD1. V was pared by 4 bases and J by 4 bases, with 8 bases of the junction left unmatched. CDR3 length equals 15 residues. Germline V lookup: CDR1 SGHNT, CDR2 YYREEE (reference sequence). CDR3 bases: TGTGCCAGCAGCCCCCGGGACAGGGGCTTTTACGAGCAGTACTTC. Translation gives CASSPRDRGFYEQYF. Full variable domain (rest looked up from reference TRBV5-4 and TRBJ2-7): ETGVTQSPTHLIKTRGQQVTLRCSSQSGHNTVSWYQQALGQGPQFIFQYYREEENGRGNFPPRFSGLQFPNYSSELNVNALELDDSALYLCASSPRDRGFYEQYFGPGTRLTVT.

This chain joins TRBV12-3 or TRBV12-4 and TRBJ1-1, with D hard to call. The CDR3 totals 11 residues. The V end lost 5 bases, the J end lost 3 bases, and 4 bases lay between the germline ends. The CDR3 region has the DNA TGTGCCAGCAGTGAGGACACTGAAGCTTTCTTT. Amino acid sequence: CASSEDTEAFF.

The rearrangement uses TRBV7-6 and TRBJ1-6; TRBD1 agrees at 7 bases. The V gene's germline CDR1 is SGHVS and CDR2 FNYEAQ. This CDR3 is built from 14 residues. V dropped 5 bases and J dropped 6; count of bases not matched to a gene: 4. The CDR3 sequence is CASSVGTANSPLHF. Here the CDR3 DNA reads TGTGCCAGCAGCGTTGGGACAGCTAATTCACCCCTCCACTTT.

The chain combines TRBV5-1 with TRBJ1-1; TRBD1 might be the D (5 bases). Per germline, CDR1 SGHRS and CDR2 YFSETQ. This CDR3 has 14 residues. The V gene lost 4 bases and the J gene lost 8 bases, with 18 bases spanning the gap. The DNA for the CDR3 is TGCGCCAGCAGCGTGGCAGCGGGGGTGTCGGAAGCTTTCTTT. Its protein product is CASSVAAGVSEAFF.

The CDR3: CASSLAGTGTFGNTIYF. CDR3 bases: TGCGCCAGCAGCTTGGCCGGGACAGGGACCTTTGGAAACACCATATATTTT. The V call is TRBV5-1, the J call TRBJ1-3, with 9 positions matching TRBD1. J lost 3 bases, V lost 0 bases, and 7 bases had no gene match. The length of the CDR3 is 17 residues. Germline V CDR1 and CDR2: SGHRS, YFSETQ.

The chain couples TRBV27 to TRBJ1-1; 9 bases map to TRBD1. The CDR3 loop spans 17 amino acids. Germline CDR1 and CDR2: MNHEY and SMNVEV (reference sequence). J gave up 4 bases and V 5 bases, and 14 bases lay outside the gene matches. The CDR3 protein is CASSRRTGVTGGTEAFF. The CDR3 DNA follows: TGTGCCAGCAGTCGAAGGACAGGGGTAACAGGGGGCACTGAAGCTTTCTTT.

This chain uses TRBV10-3 with TRBJ1-3; TRBD1 is a possible D gene (6 bases). V dropped 10 bases and J dropped 0 bases, with 13 bases sitting between them. CDR3 length: 14 amino acids. Germline CDR1 and CDR2: ENHRY and SYGVKD. The CDR3 coding sequence is TGTGCCAGCGGGACATCCAACTCTGGAAACACCATATATTTT. Protein sequence: CASGTSNSGNTIYF.

The chain employs TRBV9 and TRBJ2-7, with 7 bases matching TRBD1. The V gene end was trimmed by 0 bases and the J gene end by 4 bases; junction bases not matched to a gene: 7. Germline CDR1 SGDLS, CDR2 YYNGEE. This CDR3 is built from 15 residues. The CDR3 nucleotides read TGTGCCAGCAGCGTAGACGGGACAGACAAGTACGAGCAGTACTTC. It is translated as CASSVDGTDKYEQYF. Filled out from reference TRBV9 and TRBJ2-7, the complete variable domain reads DSGVTQTPKHLITATGQRVTLRCSPRSGDLSVYWYQQSLDQGLQFLIQYYNGEERAKGNILERFSAQQFPDLHSELNLSSLELGDSALYFCASSVDGTDKYEQYFGPGTRLTVT.

The chain combines TRBV5-1 with TRBJ2-1; D is perhaps TRBD2 (5 bases). The germline V gene has CDR1 SGHRS and CDR2 YFSETQ. V dropped 2 bases and J dropped 4 bases, with 19 bases sitting between them. CDR3 length: 17 residues. The CDR3 DNA reads as TGCGCCAGCAGCTTCCAGACGTCGGGGAACACGTACAATGAGCAGTTCTTC. Translation gives CASSFQTSGNTYNEQFF.

J is TRBJ1-1 and V is TRBV18; 9 bases match TRBD1. CDR3 length: 15 residues. Germline V gives CDR1 KGHSH, CDR2 LQKENI. The V gene end was trimmed by 2 bases and the J gene end by 1 base; junction bases not matched to a gene: 2. The DNA of the CDR3 is TGTGCCAGCTCACCAACACAGGGGGCGAACACTGAAGCTTTCTTT. Protein product: CASSPTQGANTEAFF.

This chain connects TRBV7-7 to TRBJ2-7, with TRBD1 identical over 9 bases. The CDR3 has 15 amino acids. J gave up 5 bases and V 5 bases, and 10 bases lay outside the gene matches. The germline V gene has CDR1 SSHAT and CDR2 FNYEAQ (reference sequence). The CDR3 region is CASSVGGTGLNEQYF. CDR3 nucleotide sequence: TGTGCCAGCAGCGTAGGTGGGACAGGGCTCAACGAGCAGTACTTC. Full variable domain (missing parts from reference TRBV7-7 and TRBJ2-7): GAGVSQSPRYKVTKRGQDVTLRCDPISSHATLYWYQQALGQGPEFLTYFNYEAQPDKSGLPSDRFSAERPEGSISTLTIQRTEQRDSAMYRCASSVGGTGLNEQYFGPGTRLTVT.

The sample holds one count of this clone. The chain links TRBV5-1 to TRBJ2-2; 8 bases align to TRBD2. The V gene end was trimmed by 2 bases and the J gene end by 8 bases; junction bases not matched to a gene: 11. Germline loops: CDR1 SGHRS, CDR2 YFSETQ. CDR3 size: 16 residues. CDR3 coding DNA: TGCGCCAGCAGCTTTCCGGGAGGGCCTTTAACTGGGGAGCTGTTTTTT. As protein: CASSFPGGPLTGELFF.

The chain combines TRBV7-2 with TRBJ2-3, with a possible D match to TRBD2 (6 bases). From germline, CDR1 is SGHTA and CDR2 FQGNSA. The V gene lost 5 bases and the J gene lost 2 bases, with 14 bases spanning the gap. The CDR3 covers 15 residues. The CDR3 DNA is TGTGCCAGCAGCCGGAGGGCCTTTAACACAGATACGCAGTATTTT. Translated: CASSRRAFNTDTQYF.

The J gene is TRBJ2-1, the V gene TRBV6-2 or TRBV6-3; tentative D call: TRBD2 (5 bases). The CDR3 has 17 amino acids. Trimming pared 0 bases from V and 5 bases from J, leaving 17 bases between. CDR1 is MNHEY and CDR2 is SVGEGT in the germline V gene. The CDR3: CASSYSTTSGDHNEQFF. In DNA form, the CDR3 reads TGTGCCAGCAGTTACTCGACAACCAGCGGCGATCACAATGAGCAGTTCTTC.

This clone was picked up one time. The rearrangement joins TRBV9 to TRBJ1-4; the D gene is possibly TRBD1 (5 bases). Germline CDR1 is SGDLS and CDR2 is YYNGEE. This CDR3 comprises 15 residues. Between the trimmed V and J ends, which lost 3 bases and 3 bases, there was a span of 12 bases. The CDR3 region is CASSAEGPPNEKLFF. CDR3 nucleotide sequence: TGTGCCAGCAGCGCGGAGGGGCCCCCTAATGAAAAACTGTTTTTT. The variable domain in full, completed from reference TRBV9 and TRBJ1-4, reads DSGVTQTPKHLITATGQRVTLRCSPRSGDLSVYWYQQSLDQGLQFLIQYYNGEERAKGNILERFSAQQFPDLHSELNLSSLELGDSALYFCASSAEGPPNEKLFFGSGTQLSVL.

The V and J genes are TRBV28 and TRBJ1-5; D call uncertain. This CDR3 comprises 12 residues. Trimming took off 1 base at V and 4 bases at J, with 2 bases between the two ends. Germline V gene data show CDR1 as MDHEN and CDR2 as SYDVKM. CDR3 residues: CASSLLNQPQHF. CDR3 DNA sequence: TGTGCCAGCAGTTTATTGAATCAGCCCCAGCATTTT.